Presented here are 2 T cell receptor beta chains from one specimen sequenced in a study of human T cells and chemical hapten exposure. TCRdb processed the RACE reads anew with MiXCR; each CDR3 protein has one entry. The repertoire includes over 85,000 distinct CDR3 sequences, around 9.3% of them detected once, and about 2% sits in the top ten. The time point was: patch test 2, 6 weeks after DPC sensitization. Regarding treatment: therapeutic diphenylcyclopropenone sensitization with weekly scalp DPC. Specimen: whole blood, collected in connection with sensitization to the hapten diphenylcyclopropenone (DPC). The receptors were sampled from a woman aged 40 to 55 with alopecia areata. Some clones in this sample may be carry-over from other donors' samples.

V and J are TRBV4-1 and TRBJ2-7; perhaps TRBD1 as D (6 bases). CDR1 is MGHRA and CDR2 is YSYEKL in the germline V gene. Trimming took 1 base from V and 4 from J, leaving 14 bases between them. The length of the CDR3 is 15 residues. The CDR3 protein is CASSQGRTDTYEQYF. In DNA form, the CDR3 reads TGCGCCAGCAGCCAAGGGAGGACAGACACTTACGAGCAGTACTTC.

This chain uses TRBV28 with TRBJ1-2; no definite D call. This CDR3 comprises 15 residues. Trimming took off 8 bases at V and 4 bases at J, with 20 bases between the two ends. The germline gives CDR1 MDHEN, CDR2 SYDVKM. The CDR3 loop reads CASRLSLGLGYGYTF. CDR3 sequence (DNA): TGTGCCAGCCGACTGAGCCTCGGTCTGGGCTATGGCTACACCTTC.